This is a list of T cell receptor beta chains from one sample in a study of blood T cells in healthy people across ages. TCRdb re-called the 5' RACE reads with MiXCR, one entry per CDR3 protein. The data contain more than 700,000 distinct CDR3 sequences, about half of them singletons. The sequenced sample consisted of blood. Receptors originate from a man older than 75 in good health. The CDR3 runs from the conserved cysteine through the conserved F or W. A D gene is named only where the DNA matches it firmly. Clone sizes are given selectively: once, few, many, or a class where the clone is expanded.

cdr3_nt	cdr3_aa	v_call	d_call	j_call	clone_size
TGTGCCAGCAGCGGTTCCGAGGGGGCCACAGATACGCAGTATTTT	CASSGSEGATDTQYF	TRBV9	TRBD1	TRBJ2-3	many
TGTGCCAGCAGTTACGAGGCTAGCGGGGGCTACGAGCAGTACTTC	CASSYEASGGYEQYF	TRBV6-5	TRBD2	TRBJ2-7	many
TGCAGCGTTGAGGTTAATCGGAGAACTAGCGGGAATTCAGATACGCAGTATTTT	CSVEVNRRTSGNSDTQYF	TRBV29-1	TRBD2	TRBJ2-3	NA
TGTGCCAGCAGCCTAATACTGGGGTGGGATACGCAGTATTTT	CASSLILGWDTQYF	TRBV12-3/TRBV12-4	NA	TRBJ2-3	NA
TGCGCCAGCAGCTTGGTACTAGCGAGAAACGATGAGCAGTACTTC	CASSLVLARNDEQYF	TRBV5-1	TRBD2	TRBJ2-5	NA
TGTGCCATCAGTGAACTAGCGGATTACAATGAGCAGTTCTTC	CAISELADYNEQFF	TRBV10-3	TRBD2	TRBJ2-1	NA
TGTGCCAGCAGCCAAGATCCAGGGGGCGTCGCCAAAAACATTCAGTACTTC	CASSQDPGGVAKNIQYF	TRBV3-1	TRBD1	TRBJ2-4	NA
TGTGCCAGCAGCCCCGGGACAGGGGTTTCTGAGCAGTTCTTC	CASSPGTGVSEQFF	TRBV6-1	TRBD1	TRBJ2-1	NA
TGTGCCAGCAGCGGACCCGAACAAGATACGCAGTATTTT	CASSGPEQDTQYF	TRBV6-1	NA	TRBJ2-3	NA
TGCAGTGCGCAAGGGTATCGGGGGGAGACCCAGTACTTC	CSAQGYRGETQYF	TRBV20-1	NA	TRBJ2-5	NA
TGTGCCAGCAGGTCGAGGGGACTAGCTGGAGAACTGGAGACCCAGTACTTC	CASRSRGLAGELETQYF	TRBV28	TRBD2	TRBJ2-5	few
TGTGCCAGCAGCCGCGGACAGGGGGTGGGAGATACGCAGTATTTT	CASSRGQGVGDTQYF	TRBV5-6	TRBD1	TRBJ2-3	few
TGCGCCAGCAGCTTGGGGGGAGTGGGGCCCTACGAGCAGTACTTC	CASSLGGVGPYEQYF	TRBV5-1	NA	TRBJ2-7	NA
TGTGCCAGCAGCTTAGGCAGGGGGCCTAATCAGCCCCAGCATTTT	CASSLGRGPNQPQHF	TRBV7-2	TRBD1	TRBJ1-5	few
TGTGCCAGCAGCCCAACAGCCCACTATGGCTACACCTTC	CASSPTAHYGYTF	TRBV3-1	NA	TRBJ1-2	NA
TGTGCCAGCAGTCCAAGAAGGGGACCGGACAGATCCTACGAGCAGTACTTC	CASSPRRGPDRSYEQYF	TRBV6-1	NA	TRBJ2-7	NA
TGTGCCAGCAGAAGAACCGGAACCTGGGGATACAATGAGCAGTTCTTC	CASRRTGTWGYNEQFF	TRBV6-1	NA	TRBJ2-1	NA
TGCAGCGTTGGCGGGAGGCCTTCCTACGAGCAGTACTTC	CSVGGRPSYEQYF	TRBV29-1	TRBD2	TRBJ2-7	many
TGCAGTGCCGGGACGGGGGAGACCCAGTACTTC	CSAGTGETQYF	TRBV20-1	NA	TRBJ2-5	once
TGCGCCAGCAGCCCGGGGACTAGCGGGAGCTTGGAGACCCAGTACTTC	CASSPGTSGSLETQYF	TRBV5-1	TRBD2	TRBJ2-5	many
TGTGCCAGCAGACACAGGACCGGTTGGACTGAAGCTTTCTTT	CASRHRTGWTEAFF	TRBV28	NA	TRBJ1-1	NA
TGTGCCAGCATCTTAACGGAAGACGTTGGCTACACCTTC	CASILTEDVGYTF	TRBV11-1	NA	TRBJ1-2	NA
TGTGCCAGCAGCTTAGATCGGATTAGCGGGAGAAACATTCAGTACTTC	CASSLDRISGRNIQYF	TRBV11-3	TRBD2	TRBJ2-4	NA
TGTGCCAGCAGCAGAGGGGGTACCTACTATGGCTACACCTTC	CASSRGGTYYGYTF	TRBV25-1	NA	TRBJ1-2	NA
TGCGCCAGCAGCCTTCAGCAGTCCTACAATGAGCAGTTCTTC	CASSLQQSYNEQFF	TRBV4-1	NA	TRBJ2-1	NA
TGCAGTGCTAGAGCGGGACTAGCGGGGGGTAAAGCCAATGAGCAGTTCTTC	CSARAGLAGGKANEQFF	TRBV20-1	TRBD2	TRBJ2-1	few
TGTGCCAGCAGTTTTAGGGGGTCCTACGAGCAGTACTTC	CASSFRGSYEQYF	TRBV12-3/TRBV12-4	NA	TRBJ2-7	many
TGCGCCAGCAGCCGGGGACTAGCGGGAGGCGCGAACACCGGGGAGCTGTTTTTT	CASSRGLAGGANTGELFF	TRBV4-3	TRBD2	TRBJ2-2	NA
TGCGCCAGCAGCCACACAGCGGGGGGCCCATCTTACGAGCAGTACTTC	CASSHTAGGPSYEQYF	TRBV4-1	TRBD2	TRBJ2-7	NA
TGTGCCAGCAGTCCCCCGGGACTAGCGGAACTCACAGATACGCAGTATTTT	CASSPPGLAELTDTQYF	TRBV28	TRBD2	TRBJ2-3	many
TGTGCCAGCAGCCCAACCTCTCCCAATTCACCCCTCCACTTT	CASSPTSPNSPLHF	TRBV7-9	NA	TRBJ1-6	NA
TGTGCCAGCAGCGTTGGGCCAGGCCGAGTCGAGCAGTACTTC	CASSVGPGRVEQYF	TRBV9	NA	TRBJ2-7	NA
TGCGCCAGCAGCCAAGATTGGGTAGGGTCCTACGAGCAGTACTTC	CASSQDWVGSYEQYF	TRBV4-3	NA	TRBJ2-7	NA
TGTGCCAGCAGTGACGCGCTTTCCTACGAGCAGTACTTC	CASSDALSYEQYF	TRBV6-1	NA	TRBJ2-7	NA
TGTGCCAGCAGTTCCCTAGGAGGCTACAAAGAGACCCAGTACTTC	CASSSLGGYKETQYF	TRBV7-9	NA	TRBJ2-5	NA
TGTGCCAGCAGCTACACCGGGACAGACCCCTACAATGAGCAGTTCTTC	CASSYTGTDPYNEQFF	TRBV4-2	TRBD1	TRBJ2-1	NA
TGTGCCAGCAGCTTCAAGGGGTTCCAAGAGACCCAGTACTTC	CASSFKGFQETQYF	TRBV7-2	NA	TRBJ2-5	few
TGTGCCAGCATCCCTTCCAGAGGGGCCTCTGGCTACACCTTC	CASIPSRGASGYTF	TRBV2	NA	TRBJ1-2	many
NA	CASSFLAVKYTEAFF	TRBV12-3/TRBV12-4	NA	TRBJ1-1	NA
TGTGCCAGCAGCCCGAAGACAATCTCCAATTCACCCCTCCACTTT	CASSPKTISNSPLHF	TRBV7-2	NA	TRBJ1-6	NA
TGCAGTGCTAGACAGAGACCGGCTAGCGCCTCCTACAATGAGCAGTTCTTC	CSARQRPASASYNEQFF	TRBV20-1	NA	TRBJ2-1	few
TGTGCCAGCAGTGCGTTACTAGCGGGAATAGGGGAGCTGTTTTTT	CASSALLAGIGELFF	TRBV25-1	TRBD2	TRBJ2-2	NA
TGTGCCAGCAGTTTCGACATCGGGGGGACCCAGTACTTC	CASSFDIGGTQYF	TRBV28	NA	TRBJ2-5	NA
TGTGCCAGCAGTAAAGGGACCCTTTCCTATGGCTACACCTTC	CASSKGTLSYGYTF	TRBV25-1	NA	TRBJ1-2	NA
TGCAGTGCCACATCGGCCTTGAAGGCCGAAAAACTGTTTTTT	CSATSALKAEKLFF	TRBV20-1	NA	TRBJ1-4	NA
TGCGCCAGCAGCTCCGGCCGTGCCCTAGCAACTAATGAAAAACTGTTTTTT	CASSSGRALATNEKLFF	TRBV5-1	NA	TRBJ1-4	NA
TGTGCCAGCAGAAAACACACCGGGGCACCGGGTGAAAAACTGTTTTTT	CASRKHTGAPGEKLFF	TRBV6-6	NA	TRBJ1-4	NA
TGCGCCAGCAGCCGCCCCGGGGCCCCTACGCAGTATTTT	CASSRPGAPTQYF	TRBV5-1	NA	TRBJ2-3	once
TGCGCCAGCAGCTTGGCTTCGACAAGGCAAGAGACCCAGTACTTC	CASSLASTRQETQYF	TRBV5-1	NA	TRBJ2-5	NA
TGTGCCAGCAGTCCCGGTTTCGGGAGCCGCCTCGGCGAGCAGTACTTC	CASSPGFGSRLGEQYF	TRBV6-5	NA	TRBJ2-7	few
TGTGCCAGCAGCCAAGGTCTGAATAATTCACCCCTCCACTTT	CASSQGLNNSPLHF	TRBV3-1	NA	TRBJ1-6	few
TGTGCCAGCAGCCAAGTGCAGGGGTACGACTATGGCTACACCTTC	CASSQVQGYDYGYTF	TRBV4-2	NA	TRBJ1-2	NA
TGTGCCAGCAGCTTAGCGGCGACAGGGGGCTGGACAGATACGCAGTATTTT	CASSLAATGGWTDTQYF	TRBV7-2	TRBD1	TRBJ2-3	few
TGTGCCTGGAGTACTGTACAGGGACGCCGCGAGACCCAGTACTTC	CAWSTVQGRRETQYF	TRBV30	NA	TRBJ2-5	NA